Below, 5 T cell receptor beta chains from the same sample are listed, as sequenced in a study of blood T cell repertoires in COVID-19. Repertoires were generated with immunoSEQ multiplex PCR, while TCRdb's copy carries only in-frame clones and drops some. The sample shows approximately 210,000 clones, roughly 84% of them seen only once. The source material was peripheral blood. The receptors derive from a man aged 35 to 55 with active or convalescent COVID-19.

CDR3 amino acids: CASSRTLPWADTQYF. CDR3 sequence (DNA): TGTGCCAGCAGCCGGACTCTCCCTTGGGCAGATACGCAGTATTTT. The V and J genes are TRBV3-1 (or the pseudogene TRBV3-2) and TRBJ2-3; TRBD2 is a possible D gene (5 bases). Per germline, CDR1 LGHDT and CDR2 YNNKEL (reference sequence). Trimming stripped 4 bases from V and 4 bases from J, with 15 bases between. The CDR3 is 15 residues long.

The chain joins TRBV5-5 to TRBJ1-5; D may be TRBD1 (5 bases). The CDR3 runs 15 residues. Trimming removed 5 bases from V and 3 bases from J, with 15 bases in between. Germline CDR1 is SGHKS and CDR2 is YYEKEE (reference sequence). The CDR3 DNA reads TGTGCCAGCAGTGGGGACGGACTATCCAATCAGCCCCAGCATTTT. Translating it yields CASSGDGLSNQPQHF.

The rearrangement uses TRBV6-1 and TRBJ1-6, with D uncertain. CDR1 is MNHNS, CDR2 SASEGT, per germline. This CDR3 has 16 amino acids. V was trimmed by 2 bases and J by 0 bases, leaving 8 bases between them. The CDR3: CASSEIPSSYNSPLHF. The CDR3, as DNA: TGTGCCAGCAGTGAAATCCCGAGCTCCTATAATTCACCCCTCCACTTT.

V gene TRBV24-1 combines with J gene TRBJ1-1, with D hard to call. The CDR3 spans 13 residues. The ends were cut back, 4 bases at V and 11 bases at J, with 16 bases in the middle. Germline CDR1 and CDR2: KGHDR and SFDVKD. The CDR3 DNA reads TGTGCCACCAGTGAGACATCCCCCAGAGGGGCTTTCTTT. Amino acids: CATSETSPRGAFF.

The V gene is TRBV10-2, the J gene TRBJ2-7; TRBD1 aligns across 7 bases. V shed 7 bases and J 5 bases; nucleotides not matched to a gene: 8. CDR1 is WSHSY, CDR2 SAAADI, per germline. The length of the CDR3 is 13 residues. This chain's CDR3 is CASMAGGFDEQYF. The CDR3, as DNA: TGCGCCAGCATGGCAGGGGGTTTCGACGAGCAGTACTTC.